Presented here are 26 T cell receptor beta chains from one specimen sequenced in a study of blood T cell repertoires in COVID-19. Produced via immunoSEQ multiplex PCR; TCRdb's table is partial and in-frame only. The data show some 250,000 clones, with roughly 80% seen just once and roughly 7.9% held by the top ten. Sequenced input: peripheral blood. The receptor set was obtained from an elderly woman with acute or convalescent COVID-19.

The chain employs TRBV11-2 and TRBJ1-4, with D unclear. Germline loops: CDR1 SGHAT, CDR2 FQNNGV. The CDR3 spans 16 residues. The germline V and J ends were trimmed by 3 bases and 7 bases, with 18 bases remaining between them. For the CDR3, the DNA is TGTGCCAGCAGCTTGGGCCGAGGAGGGCGAGGTGAAAAACTGTTTTTT. Translation: CASSLGRGGRGEKLFF.

This clone was observed once. The chain links TRBV2 to TRBJ1-5, with a tentative D call TRBD1 (6 bases). CDR1 is SNHLY and CDR2 is FYNNEI in the germline V gene. The CDR3 spans 14 residues. Trimming pared 4 bases from V and 5 bases from J, leaving 12 bases between. CDR3 DNA sequence: TGTGCCAGCAGTGCTACAGGGCCGGATCAGCCCCAGCATTTT. Encoded protein: CASSATGPDQPQHF.

The genes are TRBV7-8 and TRBJ2-1, with 8 bases identical to TRBD2. V trimming: 1 base; J trimming: 6 bases; junction bases outside the gene matches: 5. CDR1 is SGHVS and CDR2 is FQNEAQ in the germline V gene. This CDR3 comprises 15 residues. The CDR3 DNA reads TGTGCCAGCAGCTTAGGGGAGCGGGAGTTCAATGAGCAGTTCTTC. This gives the protein CASSLGEREFNEQFF.

J is TRBJ1-1 and V is TRBV12-3 or TRBV12-4; a possible D gene is TRBD1 (6 bases). The V gene lost 5 bases and the J gene lost 8 bases, with 12 bases spanning the gap. This CDR3 spans 12 amino acids. CDR3 loop: CASSATTGEAFF. DNA for the CDR3: TGTGCCAGCAGTGCGACTACAGGGGAAGCTTTCTTT.

The rearrangement uses TRBV14 and TRBJ1-2, with unresolved D. This CDR3 is 15 amino acids long. V lost 0 bases and J 2 bases, leaving 10 bases between the germline ends. The germline V gene encodes CDR1 SGHDN and CDR2 FVKESK. As DNA, the CDR3 is TGTGCCAGCAGCCAAGACCCCAGGTCCAACTATGGCTACACCTTC. Translating it yields CASSQDPRSNYGYTF.

This clone occurred a few times. The genes are TRBV19 and TRBJ2-1; 9 bases agree with TRBD2. The CDR3 is 16 residues long. Germline values: CDR1 LNHDA, CDR2 SQIVND (reference sequence). Germline trimming cut 4 bases from V and 0 bases from J; bases unmatched to any gene: 4. The CDR3 spells CASSTQAGGSYNEQFF. CDR3 sequence (DNA): TGTGCCAGTAGTACCCAAGCGGGGGGCTCCTACAATGAGCAGTTCTTC. Full variable domain (rest looked up from reference TRBV19 and TRBJ2-1): DGGITQSPKYLFRKEGQNVTLSCEQNLNHDAMYWYRQDPGQGLRLIYYSQIVNDFQKGDIAEGYSVSREKKESFPLTVTSAQKNPTAFYLCASSTQAGGSYNEQFFGPGTRLTVL.

This clone was counted once. The V call is TRBV30, the J call TRBJ2-4; D is possibly TRBD2 (6 bases). V lost 0 bases, J lost 4 bases, and 16 bases lay in between. Germline CDR1 is GTSNPN and CDR2 is SVGIG (reference sequence). The CDR3 length is 16 residues. CDR3 residues: CAWSVRGTIGKNIQYF. In DNA form, the CDR3 reads TGTGCCTGGAGTGTACGGGGGACGATAGGAAAAAACATTCAGTACTTC.

The chain carries TRBV27 and TRBJ1-2, with TRBD1 matching 10 bases. This CDR3 is built from 14 residues. Germline lookup yields CDR1 MNHEY and CDR2 SMNVEV (reference sequence). V lost 2 bases and J lost 8; bases outside the gene matches: 5. The CDR3: CASSLTGQGIGYTF. The CDR3 nucleotides read TGTGCCAGCAGTTTAACGGGACAGGGGATCGGCTACACCTTC.

Only a few counts were recorded for this clone. The chain employs TRBV19 and TRBJ2-2, with D perhaps matching TRBD2 (6 bases). V lost 7 bases and J 1 base, leaving 19 bases between the germline ends. This CDR3 is 17 amino acids long. CDR1 and CDR2 (germline): LNHDA, SQIVND (reference sequence). The CDR3 loop is CASTTTSGRGNTGELFF. The CDR3 nucleotides are TGTGCCAGTACCACTACCTCTGGGCGGGGGAACACCGGGGAGCTGTTTTTT.

CDR3 nucleotide sequence: TGCGCCAGCAGTCAGATCACAGATACAACTAATGAAAAACTGTTTTTT. This sequence encodes CASSQITDTTNEKLFF. The chain recombines TRBV23-1 with TRBJ1-4; no clear D gene. TRBV23-1 belongs to the ORF category, with a function that is uncertain. V lost 3 bases to trimming and J lost 0 bases, with 11 bases between them. This CDR3 is built from 16 residues.

There are a few counts of this clone. The CDR3 DNA sequence: TGTGCCAGCTCCCCCGTGGGGCAGGGGACTGGCTACACCTTC. Translated: CASSPVGQGTGYTF. The rearrangement links TRBV6-5 to TRBJ1-2; a weak D match, TRBD1 (6 bases). In germline, CDR1 is MNHEY, CDR2 SVGAGI. This CDR3 has 14 residues. Trimming removed 8 bases at V and 7 bases at J, with 20 bases between.

The chain joins TRBV7-3 to TRBJ2-3; maybe TRBD1 (5 bases). CDR3 length equals 16 residues. Trimming pared 5 bases from V and 2 bases from J, leaving 17 bases between. Per germline, CDR1 SGHTA and CDR2 FQGTGA. The CDR3 loop is CASSQMTATFTDTQYF. CDR3 sequence (DNA): TGTGCCAGCAGCCAAATGACAGCGACATTCACAGATACGCAGTATTTT.

Written as DNA, the CDR3 is TGTGCCAGCAGTGCCTTAGGACAGGGGGGAGAAAAACTGTTTTTT. Its translation is CASSALGQGGEKLFF. This chain uses TRBV2 with TRBJ1-4, with 10 bases matching TRBD1. CDR3 length: 15 amino acids. Germline V gene lookup returns CDR1 SNHLY and CDR2 FYNNEI. V shed 4 bases and J 8 bases; nucleotides not matched to a gene: 7. The full variable domain, in which reference TRBV2 and TRBJ1-4 provide the parts outside the CDR3, is EPEVTQTPSHQVTQMGQEVILRCVPISNHLYFYWYRQILGQKVEFLVSFYNNEISEKSEIFDDQFSVERPDGSNFTLKIRSTKLEDSAMYFCASSALGQGGEKLFFGSGTQLSVL.

The rearrangement joins TRBV19 to TRBJ2-2; 9 positions match TRBD2. The CDR3 extends over 17 amino acids. Trimming at V came to 5 bases and at J to 4 bases, leaving 11 bases not matched to a gene. From germline, CDR1 is LNHDA and CDR2 SQIVND (reference sequence). The CDR3 loop is CASSAPGLASATGELFF. The DNA of the CDR3 is TGTGCCAGTAGTGCGCCGGGACTAGCTTCGGCCACCGGGGAGCTGTTTTTT. The full variable domain, in which reference TRBV19 and TRBJ2-2 provide the parts outside the CDR3, is DGGITQSPKYLFRKEGQNVTLSCEQNLNHDAMYWYRQDPGQGLRLIYYSQIVNDFQKGDIAEGYSVSREKKESFPLTVTSAQKNPTAFYLCASSAPGLASATGELFFGEGSRLTVL.

This clone came up a few times. The rearrangement uses TRBV7-3 and TRBJ1-2; D is perhaps TRBD1 (6 bases). The CDR3 is 15 residues long. Between the trimmed V and J ends, which lost 5 bases and 5 bases, there was a span of 18 bases. Germline CDR1 reads SGHTA; CDR2 reads FQGTGA. The CDR3 loop is CASSPEGQSYYGYTF. The CDR3 region has the DNA TGTGCCAGCAGCCCCGAAGGACAGAGTTATTATGGCTACACCTTC.

This rearrangement joins TRBV27 to TRBJ2-3; the D gene is possibly TRBD1 (6 bases). The CDR3 has 16 amino acids. CDR1 and CDR2 from the germline V gene are MNHEY and SMNVEV (reference sequence). V lost 4 bases and J lost 3, with 17 bases in between. Here the CDR3 reads CASSSPAAGETDTQYF. The CDR3 DNA reads TGTGCCAGCAGTTCCCCGGCGGCAGGGGAAACAGATACGCAGTATTTT.

This rearrangement joins TRBV29-1 to TRBJ2-7; a possible D gene is TRBD2 (6 bases). From germline, CDR1 is SQVTM and CDR2 ANQGSEA. The germline V and J ends were trimmed by 4 bases and 6 bases, with 10 bases remaining between them. The CDR3 covers 11 residues. The CDR3, as DNA: TGCAGCGTTGGGCAGGGAGGCGAGCAGTACTTC. The encoded protein is CSVGQGGEQYF.

The chain has TRBV18 and TRBJ2-7; 10 bases line up with TRBD2. The CDR3 extends over 15 amino acids. The V gene's germline CDR1 is KGHSH and CDR2 LQKENI. Trimming took 3 bases from V and 1 from J; bases not matched to a gene: 3. CDR3 loop: CASSPDSGGSYEQYF. In DNA, the CDR3 is TGTGCCAGCTCACCCGATAGCGGGGGGTCCTACGAGCAGTACTTC.

The chain couples TRBV11-2 to TRBJ2-7; 7 positions agree with TRBD2. Germline V gene sequence: CDR1 SGHAT, CDR2 FQNNGV. CDR3 length equals 18 residues. V dropped 0 bases and J dropped 6; count of bases not matched to a gene: 17. CDR3 loop: CASSLDLSSGTPRREQYF. CDR3 DNA: TGTGCCAGCAGCTTAGATTTGTCGAGCGGGACCCCCCGCCGCGAGCAGTACTTC. The full variable domain, its missing parts supplied by reference TRBV11-2 and TRBJ2-7, is EAGVAQSPRYKIIEKRQSVAFWCNPISGHATLYWYQQILGQGPKLLIQFQNNGVVDDSQLPKDRFSAERLKGVDSTLKIQPAKLEDSAVYLCASSLDLSSGTPRREQYFGPGTRLTVT.

The chain employs TRBV2 and TRBJ2-7, with a weak D call TRBD1 (6 bases). Trimming took off 6 bases at V and 5 bases at J, with 11 bases between the two ends. Germline lookup yields CDR1 SNHLY and CDR2 FYNNEI. This CDR3 spans 12 amino acids. CDR3 residues: CASRTGFHEQYF. The CDR3 bases are TGTGCCAGCAGAACAGGGTTCCACGAGCAGTACTTC.

The J gene is TRBJ2-7, the V gene TRBV7-2; 10 bases match TRBD1. CDR1 is SGHTA and CDR2 is FQGNSA in the germline V gene. This CDR3 spans 14 amino acids. The trim removed 6 bases at V and 4 bases at J, leaving 6 bases unmatched. The CDR3 loop reads CASSKTGGQYEQYF. CDR3 DNA sequence: TGTGCCAGCAGTAAGACAGGGGGCCAGTACGAGCAGTACTTC.

In its sample, this clone was seen once. The chain joins TRBV28 to TRBJ1-1; 8 bases fit TRBD1. The CDR3 contains 12 residues. Per germline, CDR1 MDHEN and CDR2 SYDVKM. The J segment lost 11 bases and the V segment lost 5 bases, leaving 7 bases of the junction unmatched. CDR3 sequence reads: CASSREWTGAFF. The CDR3 DNA sequence: TGTGCCAGCAGTCGCGAATGGACAGGGGCTTTCTTT.

V and J are TRBV28 and TRBJ2-6; D is ambiguous. The length of the CDR3 is 16 residues. V lost 9 bases and J lost 0, with 15 bases in between. Germline V gene sequence: CDR1 MDHEN, CDR2 SYDVKM. The CDR3 region has the DNA TGTGCCAGTCCTCGTGGTACTGCCTCTGGGGCCAACGTCCTGACTTTC. It yields the protein CASPRGTASGANVLTF.

This clone was picked up a small number of times. The J gene is TRBJ1-2, the V gene TRBV5-1; a possible D gene is TRBD1 (6 bases). Germline V lookup: CDR1 SGHRS, CDR2 YFSETQ. The CDR3 has 16 amino acids. Trimming pared 4 bases from V and 3 bases from J, leaving 19 bases between. In nucleotides, the CDR3 is TGCGCCAGCAGCCACGGCACACCAGGGGTTGACTATGGCTACACCTTC. Translating it yields CASSHGTPGVDYGYTF.

The rearrangement uses TRBV5-4 and TRBJ2-7, with 11 bases lining up with TRBD1. The V gene's germline CDR1 is SGHNT and CDR2 YYREEE (reference sequence). Unmatched junction bases numbered 10, after V lost 4 bases and J lost 7 bases. The CDR3 covers 15 residues. CDR3 in amino acids: CASSGPGQGVGEQYF. The CDR3 bases are TGTGCCAGCAGCGGGCCGGGACAGGGGGTGGGTGAGCAGTACTTC.

The CDR3 nucleotides are TGCAGCGTTGGAGCACGTACAGGCGGTACTGAAGCTTTCTTT. The encoded protein is CSVGARTGGTEAFF. The rearrangement joins TRBV29-1 to TRBJ1-1, with a weak D call TRBD1 (5 bases). The germline V and J ends were trimmed by 4 bases and 5 bases, with 17 bases remaining between them. Per germline, CDR1 SQVTM and CDR2 ANQGSEA. The CDR3 length is 14 residues.